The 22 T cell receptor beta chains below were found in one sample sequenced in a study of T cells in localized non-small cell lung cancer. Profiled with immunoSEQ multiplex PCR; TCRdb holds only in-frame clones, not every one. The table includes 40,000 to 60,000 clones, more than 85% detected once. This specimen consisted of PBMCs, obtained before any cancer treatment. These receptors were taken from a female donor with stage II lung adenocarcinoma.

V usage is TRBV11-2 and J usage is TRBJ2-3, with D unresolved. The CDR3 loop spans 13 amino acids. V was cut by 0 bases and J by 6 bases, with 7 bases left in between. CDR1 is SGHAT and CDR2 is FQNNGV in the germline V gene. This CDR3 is CASSLDISDTQYF. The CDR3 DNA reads TGTGCCAGCAGCTTAGATATTAGCGATACGCAGTATTTT.

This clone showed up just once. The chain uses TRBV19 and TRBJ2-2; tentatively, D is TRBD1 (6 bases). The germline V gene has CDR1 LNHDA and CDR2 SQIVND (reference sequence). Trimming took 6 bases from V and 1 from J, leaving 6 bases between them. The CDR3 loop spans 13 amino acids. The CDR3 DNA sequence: TGTGCCAGTAGGGGACAGAACACCGGGGAGCTGTTTTTT. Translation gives CASRGQNTGELFF. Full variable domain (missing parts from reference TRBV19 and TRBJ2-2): DGGITQSPKYLFRKEGQNVTLSCEQNLNHDAMYWYRQDPGQGLRLIYYSQIVNDFQKGDIAEGYSVSREKKESFPLTVTSAQKNPTAFYLCASRGQNTGELFFGEGSRLTVL.

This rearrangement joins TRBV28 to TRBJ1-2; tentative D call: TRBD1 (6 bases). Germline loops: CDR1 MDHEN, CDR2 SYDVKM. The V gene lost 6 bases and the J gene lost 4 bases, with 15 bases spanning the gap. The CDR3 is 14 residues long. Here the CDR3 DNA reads TGTGCCAGCAGCGTAGGGGGGGCGGGCTATGGCTACACCTTC. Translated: CASSVGGAGYGYTF.

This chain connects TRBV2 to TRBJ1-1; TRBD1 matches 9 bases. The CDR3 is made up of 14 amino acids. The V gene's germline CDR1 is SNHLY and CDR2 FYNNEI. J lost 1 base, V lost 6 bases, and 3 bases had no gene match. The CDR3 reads CASRGTGKNTEAFF. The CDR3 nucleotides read TGTGCCAGCAGGGGGACAGGGAAGAACACTGAAGCTTTCTTT.

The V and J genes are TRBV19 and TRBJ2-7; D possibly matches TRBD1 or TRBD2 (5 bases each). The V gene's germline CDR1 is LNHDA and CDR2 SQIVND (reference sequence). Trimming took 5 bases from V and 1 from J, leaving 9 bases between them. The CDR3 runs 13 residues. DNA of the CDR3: TGTGCCAGTAGTCGTGGGACGTCCTACGAGCAGTACTTC. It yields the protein CASSRGTSYEQYF.

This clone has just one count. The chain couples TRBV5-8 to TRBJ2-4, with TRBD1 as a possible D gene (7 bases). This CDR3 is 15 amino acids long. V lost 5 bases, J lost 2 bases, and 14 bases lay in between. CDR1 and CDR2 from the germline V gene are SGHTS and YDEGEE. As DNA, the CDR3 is TGTGCCAGCAGTCAGGGGGGCCCAACCAAAAACATTCAGTACTTC. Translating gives CASSQGGPTKNIQYF.

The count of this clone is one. The CDR3 nucleotides read TGTGCCAGCAGCTTCCACATGAACACTGAAGCTTTCTTT. Amino acid sequence: CASSFHMNTEAFF. The chain is built from TRBV5-8 and TRBJ1-1; D gene unclear. CDR1 is SGHTS and CDR2 is YDEGEE in the germline V gene. This CDR3 comprises 13 residues. V was pared by 2 bases and J by 0 bases, with 5 bases between.

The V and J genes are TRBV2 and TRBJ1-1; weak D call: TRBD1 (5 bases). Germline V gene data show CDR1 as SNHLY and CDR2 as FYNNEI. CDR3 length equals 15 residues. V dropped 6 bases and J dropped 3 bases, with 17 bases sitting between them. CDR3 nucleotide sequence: TGTGCCAGCAGGGGGGACCGAGAAAGGGACACTGAAGCTTTCTTT. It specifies CASRGDRERDTEAFF. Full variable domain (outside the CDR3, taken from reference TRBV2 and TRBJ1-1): EPEVTQTPSHQVTQMGQEVILRCVPISNHLYFYWYRQILGQKVEFLVSFYNNEISEKSEIFDDQFSVERPDGSNFTLKIRSTKLEDSAMYFCASRGDRERDTEAFFGQGTRLTVV.

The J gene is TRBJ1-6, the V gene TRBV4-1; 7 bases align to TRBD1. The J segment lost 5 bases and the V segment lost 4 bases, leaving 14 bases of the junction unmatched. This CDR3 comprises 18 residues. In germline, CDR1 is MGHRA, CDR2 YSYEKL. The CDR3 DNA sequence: TGCGCCAGCAGCCTCTATTATTCCGGGACAGAGAATAATTCACCCCTCCACTTT. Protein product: CASSLYYSGTENNSPLHF.

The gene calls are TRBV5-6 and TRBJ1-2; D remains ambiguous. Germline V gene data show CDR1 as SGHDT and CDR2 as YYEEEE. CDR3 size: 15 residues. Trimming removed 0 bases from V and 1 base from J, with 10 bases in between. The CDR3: CASSLEYTGNYGYTF. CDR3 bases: TGTGCCAGCAGCTTGGAATATACGGGTAACTATGGCTACACCTTC.

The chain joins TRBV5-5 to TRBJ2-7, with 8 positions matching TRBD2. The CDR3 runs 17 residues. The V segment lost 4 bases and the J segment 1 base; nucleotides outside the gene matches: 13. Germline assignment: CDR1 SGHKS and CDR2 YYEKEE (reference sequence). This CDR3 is CASSQYAGSGISYEQYF. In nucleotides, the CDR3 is TGTGCCAGCAGCCAGTACGCTGGTAGCGGGATTTCCTACGAGCAGTACTTC.

The CDR3 reads CASSRVGAAPTDTQYF. CDR3 bases: TGTGCCAGCAGTCGCGTGGGGGCGGCTCCCACAGATACGCAGTATTTT. The chain employs TRBV7-3 and TRBJ2-3, with D possibly being TRBD1 (6 bases). The V gene lost 6 bases and the J gene lost 2 bases, with 18 bases spanning the gap. Germline V gene lookup returns CDR1 SGHTA and CDR2 FQGTGA. The CDR3 runs 16 residues. The full variable domain, rest sourced from reference TRBV7-3 and TRBJ2-3, is GAGVSQTPSNKVTEKGKYVELRCDPISGHTALYWYRQSLGQGPEFLIYFQGTGAADDSGLPNDRFFAVRPEGSVSTLKIQRTERGDSAVYLCASSRVGAAPTDTQYFGPGTRLTVL.

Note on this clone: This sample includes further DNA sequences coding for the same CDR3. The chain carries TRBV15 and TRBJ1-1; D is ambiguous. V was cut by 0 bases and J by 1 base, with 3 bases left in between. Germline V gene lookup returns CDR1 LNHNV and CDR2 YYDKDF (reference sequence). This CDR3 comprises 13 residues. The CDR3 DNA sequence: TGTGCCACCAGCAGAGATCGGAACACTGAAGCTTTCTTT. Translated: CATSRDRNTEAFF.

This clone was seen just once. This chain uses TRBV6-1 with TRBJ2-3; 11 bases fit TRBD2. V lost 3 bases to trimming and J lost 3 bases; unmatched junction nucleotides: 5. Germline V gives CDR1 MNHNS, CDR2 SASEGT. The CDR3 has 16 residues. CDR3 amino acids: CASSDLLAGETDTQYF. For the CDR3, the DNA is TGTGCCAGCAGTGACCTACTAGCGGGGGAAACAGATACGCAGTATTTT.

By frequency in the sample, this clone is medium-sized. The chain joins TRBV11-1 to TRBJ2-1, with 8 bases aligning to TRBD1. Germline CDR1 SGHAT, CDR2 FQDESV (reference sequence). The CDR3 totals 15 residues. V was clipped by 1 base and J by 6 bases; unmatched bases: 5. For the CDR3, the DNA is TGTGCCAGCAGCTTAGAAGTTACAGGGGGCAATGAGCAGTTCTTC. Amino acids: CASSLEVTGGNEQFF. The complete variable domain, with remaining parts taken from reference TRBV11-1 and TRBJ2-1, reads EAEVAQSPRYKITEKSQAVAFWCDPISGHATLYWYRQILGQGPELLVQFQDESVVDDSQLPKDRFSAERLKGVDSTLKIQPAELGDSAMYLCASSLEVTGGNEQFFGPGTRLTVL.

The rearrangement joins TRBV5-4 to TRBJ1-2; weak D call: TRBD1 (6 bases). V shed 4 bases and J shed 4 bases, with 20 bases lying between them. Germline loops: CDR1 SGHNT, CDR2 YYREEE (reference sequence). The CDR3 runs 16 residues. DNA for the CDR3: TGTGCCAGCAGCCCAGAGGCGACGAGGGGGACCTATGGCTACACCTTC. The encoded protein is CASSPEATRGTYGYTF.

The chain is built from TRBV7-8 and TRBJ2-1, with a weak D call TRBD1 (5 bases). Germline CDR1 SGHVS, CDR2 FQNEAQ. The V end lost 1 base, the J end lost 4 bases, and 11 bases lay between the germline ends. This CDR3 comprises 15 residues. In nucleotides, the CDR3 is TGTGCCAGCAGCTTAGGGGCAGGGAAGTACAATGAGCAGTTCTTC. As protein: CASSLGAGKYNEQFF.

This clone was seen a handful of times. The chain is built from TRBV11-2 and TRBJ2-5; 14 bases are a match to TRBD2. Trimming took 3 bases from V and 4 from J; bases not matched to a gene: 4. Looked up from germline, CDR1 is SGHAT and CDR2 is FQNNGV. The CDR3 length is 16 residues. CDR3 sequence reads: CASSFGGTSGGETQYF. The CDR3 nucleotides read TGTGCCAGCAGCTTCGGCGGGACTAGCGGGGGAGAGACCCAGTACTTC.

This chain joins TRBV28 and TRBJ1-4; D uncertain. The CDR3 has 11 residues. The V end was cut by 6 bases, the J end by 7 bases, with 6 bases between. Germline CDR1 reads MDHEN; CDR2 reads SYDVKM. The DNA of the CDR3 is TGTGCCAGCAGCCAGATTGAAAAACTGTTTTTT. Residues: CASSQIEKLFF.

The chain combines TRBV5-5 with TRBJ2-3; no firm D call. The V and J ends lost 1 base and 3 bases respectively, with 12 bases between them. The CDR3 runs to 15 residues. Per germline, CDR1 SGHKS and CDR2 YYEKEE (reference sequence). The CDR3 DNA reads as TGTGCCAGCAGCTTGCCCACTTTCGGGACAGATACGCAGTATTTT. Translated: CASSLPTFGTDTQYF.

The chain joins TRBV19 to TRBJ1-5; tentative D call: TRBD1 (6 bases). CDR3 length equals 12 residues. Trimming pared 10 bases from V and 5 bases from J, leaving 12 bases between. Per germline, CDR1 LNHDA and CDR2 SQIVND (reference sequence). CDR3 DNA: TGTGCCACGAGACAGGACTATCAGCCCCAGCATTTT. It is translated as CATRQDYQPQHF.

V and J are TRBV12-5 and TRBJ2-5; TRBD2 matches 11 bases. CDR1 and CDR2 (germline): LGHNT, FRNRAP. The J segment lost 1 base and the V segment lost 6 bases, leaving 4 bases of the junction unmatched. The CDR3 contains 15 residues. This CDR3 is CASGRLAGFQETQYF. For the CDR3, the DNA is TGTGCTAGTGGGCGACTAGCGGGGTTCCAAGAGACCCAGTACTTC.